One sample yielded the 10 T cell receptor beta chains listed below, sequenced in a study of T cells expressing NK-cell markers. Reanalyzing the 5' RACE reads, TCRdb keeps one entry per CDR3 protein, without DNA. The sample shows 550,000 to 600,000 distinct CDR3 sequences, and approximately 3.6% sits with its ten largest clones. The material sequenced was blood T cells: a sorted CD56 or NKG2C T cell subset, CD4+ or CD8+ T cells, or bulk PBMC T cells (not recorded which). These receptors all stem from a man younger than 35 in good health.

The chain employs TRBV3-1 and TRBJ1-2; checking the TCRdb D call of TRBD1 is not possible without DNA. Germline V gives CDR1 LGHDT, CDR2 YNNKEL (reference sequence). The CDR3 consists of 15 residues. CDR3 amino acids: CASSQTGQANYGYTF.

The chain carries TRBV11-2 and TRBJ1-1; TCRdb's D call of TRBD1 is untestable without DNA. The length of the CDR3 is 15 residues. CDR1 SGHAT and CDR2 FQNNGV come from the germline V gene. The CDR3 sequence: CASSLRPGFNTEAFF.

The V and J genes are TRBV29-1 and TRBJ2-3; absent DNA, TCRdb's TRBD1 call cannot be checked. Germline loops: CDR1 SQVTM, CDR2 ANQGSEA. The CDR3 sequence is 14 residues long. The CDR3 sequence is CSAEAGTHTDTQYF.

The chain joins TRBV24-1 to TRBJ2-1; with no DNA, the TCRdb D assignment of TRBD2 cannot be verified. The CDR3 has 18 residues. Germline V gene data show CDR1 as KGHDR and CDR2 as SFDVKD. CDR3 loop: CATSDPTRGLEGHNEQFF.

V and J are TRBV12-3 or TRBV12-4 and TRBJ1-2. CDR3 size: 12 residues. The CDR3 loop is CASSRDLYGYTF.

The rearrangement links TRBV5-1 to TRBJ2-2; with no DNA, the TCRdb D assignment of TRBD2 cannot be verified. The CDR3 totals 16 residues. Germline assignment: CDR1 SGHRS and CDR2 YFSETQ. CDR3: CASSLFSAANTGELFF.

The chain joins TRBV12-3 or TRBV12-4 to TRBJ2-1; TCRdb gives TRBD1 as the D gene, but with no DNA this cannot be confirmed. The CDR3 is 16 amino acids. Here the CDR3 reads CASRRQGDSSYNEQFF.

The gene calls are TRBV9 and TRBJ2-1; no DNA is available, so the TRBD2 call from TCRdb remains unchecked. The CDR3 is 15 residues long. Germline CDR1 and CDR2: SGDLS and YYNGEE. The CDR3 here is CASSVGTSGEDEQFF.

V is TRBV28 and J is TRBJ1-2. The CDR3 runs to 15 residues. Germline V lookup: CDR1 MDHEN, CDR2 SYDVKM. The CDR3 region is CASSGSGPANYGYTF.

This chain connects TRBV20-1 to TRBJ2-5; TCRdb proposes TRBD1, but this gene call is untestable without DNA. The CDR3 has 15 residues. Germline CDR1 DFQATT, CDR2 SNEGSKA (reference sequence). CDR3 loop: CSARAPDRGGETQYF.